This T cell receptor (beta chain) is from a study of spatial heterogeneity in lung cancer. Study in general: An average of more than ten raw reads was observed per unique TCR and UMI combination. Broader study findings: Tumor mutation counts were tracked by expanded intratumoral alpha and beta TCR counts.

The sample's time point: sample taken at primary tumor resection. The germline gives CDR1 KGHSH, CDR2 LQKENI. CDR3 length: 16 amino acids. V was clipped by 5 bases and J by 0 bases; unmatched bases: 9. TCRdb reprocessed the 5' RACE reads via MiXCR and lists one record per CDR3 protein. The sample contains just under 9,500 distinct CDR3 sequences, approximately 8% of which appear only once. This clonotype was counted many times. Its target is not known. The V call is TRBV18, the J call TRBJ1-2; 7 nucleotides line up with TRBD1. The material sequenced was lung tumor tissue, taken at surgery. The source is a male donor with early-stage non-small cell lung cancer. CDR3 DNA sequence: TGTGCCAGCTCAAGCTACGTACAGGGGTCTAACTATGGCTACACCTTC. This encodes CASSSYVQGSNYGYTF.